This T cell receptor beta chain is from a study of control samples from healthy donors and cancer patients (dated by TCRdb to 2019 to 2021). The CDR3 sequence holds 12 residues, the cysteine and phenylalanine included. The only DNA kept is the CDR3, 36 bases in frame from the first base. V loses 6 bases, J loses 5 bases, and the germline ends lie 8 bases apart. CDR1 MNHEY and CDR2 SVGEGT are derived from the germline V gene. Notes on this clone: Its antigen is not yet known. Per-base quality was not reported, and no clone a single base away is much larger than it. Distinct nucleotide sequences in the sample also encode this CDR3.

Receptors were amplified or captured by the immunoSEQ multiplex PCR assay. As stored in TCRdb, this immuneACCESS dataset retains in-frame rearrangements with V and J assigned. A fraction of the clones does not appear; measured against another copy, unresolved V genes explain less than half of the discrepancy, and the remainder lacks a known reason. In all, the sample holds over 70,000 clones, and approximately 88% of those were seen once. In total, the top ten clones hold 9% to 10% of the sample. This receptor was identified in a woman aged 50 to 60 with colorectal cancer. The rearrangement combines TRBV6-2 or TRBV6-3 with TRBJ1-5; no confident D gene assignment can be made. The specimen was PBMCs. The CDR3 sequence is CASSLVHQPQHF. The bases are TGTGCCAGCAGCCTCGTACATCAGCCCCAGCATTTT.